The rows below give T cell receptor beta chains drawn from one sample of a study of T cell responses to AZD1222 COVID-19 vaccine. Libraries were prepared by immunoSEQ multiplex PCR; TCRdb keeps only in-frame clonotypes and omits some of them. The sample includes about 140,000 clones, 90% to 95% of them seen just once. Sequences were derived from peripheral blood, sampled on day 0 of MenACWY control vaccination. Receptors originate from an adult in good health. CDR3s include the opening cysteine and the closing phenylalanine or tryptophan. A D gene is named only where the DNA matches it firmly. Clone size is not always given. Where it is, it says once, few, many or a class for expanded clones.

v_call	clone_size	d_call	j_call	cdr3_nt	cdr3_aa
TRBV3-1/TRBV3-2	NA	TRBD1	TRBJ1-5	TGTGCCAGCAGCCTCTCCGGGACAGGGACCAATCAGCCCCAGCATTTT	CASSLSGTGTNQPQHF
TRBV2	NA	NA	TRBJ2-2	TGTGCCAGCAGAGAAGGGTACACCGGGGAGCTGTTTTTT	CASREGYTGELFF
TRBV4-3	NA	TRBD2	TRBJ2-7	TGCGCCAGCAGCCAAGAGGCTAGCGGGGGGACTCCTTACGAGCAGTACTTC	CASSQEASGGTPYEQYF
TRBV6-5	NA	NA	TRBJ1-5	TGTGCCAGCAGTCGAGGGGGGAGCAATCAGCCCCAGCATTTT	CASSRGGSNQPQHF
TRBV6-5	NA	NA	TRBJ1-2	TGTGCCAGCACCCACCGGGCAGGATATGGCTACACCTTC	CASTHRAGYGYTF
TRBV28	NA	NA	TRBJ1-5	TGTGCCAGCAACGACCCCCAGGGGTATAGCAATCAGCCCCAGCATTTT	CASNDPQGYSNQPQHF
TRBV19	NA	NA	TRBJ1-5	TGTGCCAGTAGTATTCTCCCTTTTGCCGCGGGTCAGCCCCAGCATTTT	CASSILPFAAGQPQHF
TRBV5-6	NA	NA	TRBJ1-1	TGTGCCAGCAGCTCCGGACTTTCCGGGGCCACTGAAGCTTTCTTT	CASSSGLSGATEAFF
TRBV19	NA	NA	TRBJ1-3	TGTGCCAGTAGTCCTAGGGGGGCAGGGATGGCTTCTCCCCCTGGAAACACCATATATTTT	CASSPRGAGMASPPGNTIYF
TRBV19	once	NA	TRBJ1-5	TGTGCCAGTAGTCCAGTTAATCAGCCCCAGCATTTT	CASSPVNQPQHF
TRBV5-8	NA	NA	TRBJ2-7	TGTGCCAGCAGCCAGAGACTGTGGTGGACGTGGGAGCAGTACTTC	CASSQRLWWTWEQYF
TRBV24-1	NA	TRBD1	TRBJ2-1	TGTGCCACCAGTGATTTAGACAGGGGGTCTTACAATGAGCAGTTCTTC	CATSDLDRGSYNEQFF
TRBV5-4	NA	TRBD1	TRBJ1-1	TGTGCCAGCAGCTTACCCGGGACAGGTCTGAACACTGAAGCTTTCTTT	CASSLPGTGLNTEAFF
TRBV18	NA	NA	TRBJ2-3	TGTGCCAGCTCACCACTGGACGGAGGCCCCACAGATACGCAGTATTTT	CASSPLDGGPTDTQYF
TRBV6-5	NA	NA	TRBJ2-7	TGTGCCAGCAGTCGAGACCAGGGCTACGGGTACGAGCAGTACTTC	CASSRDQGYGYEQYF
TRBV19	once	NA	TRBJ2-3	TGTGCCAGTAGTTTTCAGGGGGGGGCAGATACGCAGTATTTT	CASSFQGGADTQYF
TRBV6-5	once	NA	TRBJ1-2	TGTGCCAGCTCCAAAGACAGTGGTTTTGGCTACACCTTC	CASSKDSGFGYTF
TRBV3-1/TRBV3-2	NA	NA	TRBJ1-3	TGTGCCAGCAGCCCCCCGGTTGGCTCTGGAAACACCATATATTTT	CASSPPVGSGNTIYF
TRBV19	NA	TRBD1	TRBJ1-3	TGTGCCAGCCAAAAAACCCGACAGGGTTTATCGGGAAACACCATATATTTT	CASQKTRQGLSGNTIYF
TRBV5-1	NA	TRBD1	TRBJ1-3	TGCGCCAGCAGCCCCGGGACAGGGCTGTCCATATATTTT	CASSPGTGLSIYF
TRBV4-3	NA	NA	TRBJ2-7	TGCGCCAGCAGCCAAGGAGTGGGGGCCGGATCCTACGAGCAGTACTTC	CASSQGVGAGSYEQYF
TRBV4-2	few	NA	TRBJ1-5	TGTGCCAGCAGCCAAGAACGGGCCAGTACCCAGCATTTT	CASSQERASTQHF
TRBV19	NA	NA	TRBJ1-6	TGTGCCAGTAAATACGCAGGGCTGAATTCACCCCTCCACTTT	CASKYAGLNSPLHF
TRBV7-9	NA	NA	TRBJ1-3	TGTGCCAGCAGCTTTCTTTCGGCCGACTCTGGAAACACCATATATTTT	CASSFLSADSGNTIYF
TRBV9	NA	TRBD1	TRBJ1-2	TGTGCCAGCAGCACCAATGACAGGGTCGGTGGCTACACCTTC	CASSTNDRVGGYTF
TRBV13	NA	NA	TRBJ2-5	TGTGCCAGCAGCTTCAGAGGGAACCAAGAGACCCAGTACTTC	CASSFRGNQETQYF
TRBV25-1	once	NA	TRBJ1-2	TGTGCCAGCACGCAGGCAGGCGATAACTATGGCTACACCTTC	CASTQAGDNYGYTF
TRBV25-1	few	NA	TRBJ1-6	TGTGCCAGCAGTGAAGGTGGACCCCTCCACTTT	CASSEGGPLHF
TRBV27	NA	NA	TRBJ1-3	TGTGCCAGCAGTTTATCGTGGGGGCCCTCTGGAAACACCATATATTTT	CASSLSWGPSGNTIYF
TRBV7-9	NA	NA	TRBJ1-3	TGTGCCAGCAGCGCCGGATTTTCCTCTGGAAACACCATATATTTT	CASSAGFSSGNTIYF
TRBV7-9	NA	TRBD1	TRBJ1-1	TGTGCCAGCAGCCGACAGGGAGTGACTGAAGCTTTCTTT	CASSRQGVTEAFF
TRBV15	NA	NA	TRBJ2-7	TGTGCCACCAGCAGAGGAGACAGAGGATACGAGCAGTACTTC	CATSRGDRGYEQYF
TRBV5-1	NA	NA	TRBJ2-7	TGCGCCAGCAGCTTAGGGTCGGCAGGGGTCTACGAGCAGTACTTC	CASSLGSAGVYEQYF
TRBV5-1	NA	NA	TRBJ1-1	TGCGCCAGCAGCTCGGGAAATGGGGGGACTGAAGCTTTCTTT	CASSSGNGGTEAFF
TRBV12-3/TRBV12-4	NA	NA	TRBJ1-6	TGTGCCAGCAGTTTGAGCAATTCACCCCTCCACTTT	CASSLSNSPLHF
TRBV4-1	NA	TRBD2	TRBJ2-7	TGCGCCAGCACTCAATTTCCCGGGACTAGCTCCTACGAGCAGTACTTC	CASTQFPGTSSYEQYF
TRBV18	NA	NA	TRBJ2-1	TGTGCCAGCTCACCACCGTCCGCGCAGAGGCATGAGCAGTTCTTC	CASSPPSAQRHEQFF
TRBV4-1	NA	TRBD2	TRBJ2-1	TGCGCCAGCAGCCAAGGGGGACTAGCGGGACAGTACAATGAGCAGTTCTTC	CASSQGGLAGQYNEQFF
TRBV4-1	few	TRBD1	TRBJ2-1	TGCGCCAGCAGCCAAGAAGGGGGCCCGGTCGGCAATGAGCAGTTCTTC	CASSQEGGPVGNEQFF
TRBV21-1	NA	NA	TRBJ2-5	TGTGCCAGCAGCAAAGTTTCTAGCGGGAGGGCCCGGGAGACCCAGTACTTC	CASSKVSSGRARETQYF
TRBV28	NA	TRBD2	TRBJ2-1	TGTGCCAGCAGTAAGTCTAGCGGCGGGTTGGTGCAGTTCTTC	CASSKSSGGLVQFF
TRBV6-5	NA	NA	TRBJ2-7	TGTGCCAGCGGGGGGGGCGGGCCGAGCTCCTACGAGCAGTACTTC	CASGGGGPSSYEQYF
TRBV27	NA	TRBD2	TRBJ2-7	TGTGCCAGCAGTTTATGGGCGGCGGGGGGGCCCTACGAGCAGTACTTC	CASSLWAAGGPYEQYF
TRBV13	NA	NA	TRBJ1-1	TGTGCCAGCAGCCATTCGACAGGAGCAAACACTGAAGCTTTCTTT	CASSHSTGANTEAFF
TRBV28	NA	NA	TRBJ2-3	TGTGCCAGCAGTCCCTTAGTGGCAGATACGCAGTATTTT	CASSPLVADTQYF